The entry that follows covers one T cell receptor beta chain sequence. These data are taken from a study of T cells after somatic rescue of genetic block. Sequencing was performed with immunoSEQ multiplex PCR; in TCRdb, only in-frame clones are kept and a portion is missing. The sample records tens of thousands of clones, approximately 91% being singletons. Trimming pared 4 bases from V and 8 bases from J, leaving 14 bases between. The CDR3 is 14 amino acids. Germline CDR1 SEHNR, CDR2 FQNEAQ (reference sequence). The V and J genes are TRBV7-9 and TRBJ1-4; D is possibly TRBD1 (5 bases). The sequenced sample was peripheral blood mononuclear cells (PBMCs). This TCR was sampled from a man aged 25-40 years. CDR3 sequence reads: CASSSDSRGEKLFF. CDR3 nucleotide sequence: TGTGCCAGCAGCTCAGACAGCCGAGGGGAAAAACTGTTTTTT. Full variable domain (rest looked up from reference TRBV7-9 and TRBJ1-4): DTGVSQNPRHKITKRGQNVTFRCDPISEHNRLYWYRQTLGQGPEFLTYFQNEAQLEKSRLLSDRFSAERPKGSFSTLEIQRTEQGDSAMYLCASSSDSRGEKLFFGSGTQLSVL.